These 25 T cell receptor beta chains were sequenced from one sample in a study of spatial heterogeneity in lung cancer. As to time point: blood at routine non-recurrence follow-up after resection. Frozen PBMC, nontumor lung or tumor provided whole RNA, which was sequenced unsorted. MiXCR, run by TCRdb on the 5' RACE reads, gives a single entry per CDR3 protein. This sample has around 110,000 distinct CDR3 sequences; 12% occur once, and the top ten carry roughly 17%. The source material was PBMCs, sampled at follow-up. The receptors derive from a male donor with early-stage non-small cell lung cancer.

Ten or more counts support this clonotype. This chain joins TRBV12-3 or TRBV12-4 and TRBJ1-5; D unclear. Trimming removed 3 bases at V and 6 bases at J, with 12 bases between. The CDR3 is 14 residues long. The CDR3 loop reads CASSFGRAGQPQHF. As DNA, the CDR3 is TGTGCCAGCAGTTTCGGACGGGCGGGTCAGCCCCAGCATTTT.

This clonotype has a count of ten or more. J is TRBJ2-5 and V is TRBV4-1; 13 bases line up with TRBD2. The CDR3 consists of 21 residues. Trimming removed 2 bases from V and 4 bases from J; junction bases left unmatched: 19. The V gene's germline CDR1 is MGHRA and CDR2 YSYEKL. This CDR3 reads CASSQLPTRLAGGREGETQYF. CDR3 DNA sequence: TGCGCCAGCAGCCAACTCCCGACCAGACTAGCGGGGGGCCGGGAAGGAGAGACCCAGTACTTC.

This clonotype was counted ten times or more. The chain combines TRBV7-9 with TRBJ1-1; 7 nucleotides match TRBD1. The CDR3 consists of 13 residues. Trimming removed 10 bases from V and 6 bases from J; junction bases left unmatched: 11. Germline V gene sequence: CDR1 SEHNR, CDR2 FQNEAQ (reference sequence). CDR3: CATQGGYRAEAFF. The CDR3 DNA is TGTGCCACCCAGGGGGGGTACAGAGCTGAAGCTTTCTTT.

The chain joins TRBV3-1 to TRBJ2-2; no clear D. Per the germline V gene, CDR1 is LGHDT and CDR2 is YNNKEL (reference sequence). The CDR3 sequence is 15 residues long. The V end lost 4 bases, the J end lost 6 bases, and 15 bases lay between the germline ends. The CDR3 nucleotides read TGTGCCAGCAGCCCTCAATGGGGATGGGCCGGGGAGCTGTTTTTT. Translation gives CASSPQWGWAGELFF.

The chain recombines TRBV28 with TRBJ2-7; D perhaps matches TRBD1 (5 bases). CDR1 and CDR2 (germline): MDHEN, SYDVKM. The V end lost 2 bases, the J end lost 2 bases, and 10 bases lay between the germline ends. The CDR3 spans 14 residues. The CDR3 nucleotides are TGTGCCAGCAGTTTAAGCAGGGCCCCCTACGAGCAGTACTTC. This sequence encodes CASSLSRAPYEQYF.

This clonotype was recorded many times. The chain couples TRBV27 to TRBJ1-1; D perhaps matches TRBD1 (6 bases). V was trimmed by 3 bases and J by 2 bases, leaving 16 bases between them. The germline gives CDR1 MNHEY, CDR2 SMNVEV (reference sequence). The CDR3 sequence is 16 residues long. The CDR3 region has the DNA TGTGCCAGCAGTTTTTCAACAGGGAACCTTAACACTGAAGCTTTCTTT. The encoded protein is CASSFSTGNLNTEAFF.

This clonotype has just a few counts. V is TRBV7-9 and J is TRBJ2-7; D possibly corresponds to TRBD1 (6 bases). Trimming pared 3 bases from V and 3 bases from J, leaving 9 bases between. The CDR3 loop spans 13 amino acids. Germline lookup yields CDR1 SEHNR and CDR2 FQNEAQ (reference sequence). The CDR3 sequence is CASSFRGYYEQYF. For the CDR3, the DNA is TGTGCCAGCAGCTTCAGGGGATACTACGAGCAGTACTTC.

The chain links TRBV4-2 to TRBJ2-1; possibly TRBD1 or TRBD2 for D (5 bases each). Germline V gene data show CDR1 as LGHNA and CDR2 as YNFKEQ. Trimming shortened V by 2 bases and J by 8 bases, and 25 bases separated the two germline ends. The CDR3 spans 18 residues. CDR3 amino acids: CASSQLSSGTPVMDEQFF. Written as DNA, the CDR3 is TGTGCCAGCAGCCAACTCTCTTCTGGGACGCCGGTCATGGATGAGCAGTTCTTC.

In this sample, this clonotype turned up many times. The chain carries TRBV29-1 and TRBJ1-1; D gene uncertain. Germline loops: CDR1 SQVTM, CDR2 ANQGSEA. The length of the CDR3 is 13 residues. V lost 4 bases to trimming and J lost 2 bases, with 11 bases between them. This CDR3 is CSVGTSKNTEAFF. CDR3 DNA sequence: TGCAGCGTTGGGACGTCTAAAAACACTGAAGCTTTCTTT.

The table lists this clonotype with a few counts. The genes are TRBV10-1 and TRBJ2-3, with D possibly being TRBD2 (5 bases). The CDR3 consists of 13 residues. The germline V gene encodes CDR1 WNHNN and CDR2 SYGVQD (reference sequence). V was cut by 0 bases and J by 7 bases, with 8 bases left in between. CDR3 coding DNA: TGCGCCAGCAGTGAGTCTCGGGAAAATACGCAGTATTTT. It translates to CASSESRENTQYF.

The chain has TRBV7-9 and TRBJ2-3; D call uncertain. This CDR3 contains 15 residues. CDR1 SEHNR and CDR2 FQNEAQ come from the germline V gene (reference sequence). Trimming removed 3 bases at V and 6 bases at J, with 16 bases between. The CDR3 DNA sequence: TGTGCCAGCAGCTTTAGGGCTGTGCGTGGGGATACGCAGTATTTT. Amino acid sequence: CASSFRAVRGDTQYF.

Ten or more counts support this clonotype. This sequence joins TRBV6-2 or TRBV6-3 and TRBJ1-4; 8 bases match TRBD1. With 2 bases clipped from V and 5 bases from J, the junction kept 7 bases outside the gene matches. CDR1 MNHEY and CDR2 SVGEGT come from the germline V gene. The CDR3 has 16 residues. This chain's CDR3 is CASSYISRGRNEKLFF. CDR3 in DNA: TGTGCCAGCAGTTACATCTCCAGGGGGCGGAATGAAAAACTGTTTTTT.

This clonotype has more than one count but fewer than ten. The chain links TRBV7-6 to TRBJ2-3, with no clear D. Trimming removed 1 base at V and 3 bases at J, with 11 bases between. This CDR3 is 15 amino acids long. Germline CDR1 SGHVS, CDR2 FNYEAQ. CDR3 region: CASSLVPTTTDTQYF. The CDR3 region has the DNA TGTGCCAGCAGCTTAGTCCCGACCACGACAGATACGCAGTATTTT.

This clonotype showed up just a few times. The chain's CDR3 is CASSPEVLSVGSPLHF. In DNA, the CDR3 is TGTGCCAGCTCACCCGAGGTTTTAAGCGTGGGATCACCCCTCCACTTT. The V and J genes are TRBV18 and TRBJ1-6; no clear D gene. Germline V gives CDR1 KGHSH, CDR2 LQKENI. The CDR3 spans 16 residues. V gave up 3 bases and J gave up 10 bases, with 19 bases separating them.

The chain recombines TRBV6-2 or TRBV6-3 with TRBJ2-1, with D perhaps TRBD1 (7 bases). The CDR3 runs to 15 residues. In germline, CDR1 is MNHEY, CDR2 SVGEGT. The germline V and J ends were trimmed by 5 bases and 4 bases, with 15 bases remaining between them. This chain's CDR3 is CASSAAGGFYNEQFF. The CDR3 DNA reads as TGTGCCAGCAGTGCGGCAGGGGGGTTTTACAATGAGCAGTTCTTC.

This clonotype was recorded many times. The rearrangement uses TRBV2 and TRBJ1-5; D ambiguous. The germline V gene has CDR1 SNHLY and CDR2 FYNNEI. This CDR3 is 14 amino acids long. The V end was cut by 9 bases, the J end by 0 bases, with 12 bases between. The CDR3 protein is CASGSGYSNQPQHF. Here the CDR3 DNA reads TGTGCCAGTGGTTCGGGGTATAGCAATCAGCCCCAGCATTTT. Full variable domain (outside the CDR3, taken from reference TRBV2 and TRBJ1-5): EPEVTQTPSHQVTQMGQEVILRCVPISNHLYFYWYRQILGQKVEFLVSFYNNEISEKSEIFDDQFSVERPDGSNFTLKIRSTKLEDSAMYFCASGSGYSNQPQHFGDGTRLSIL.

The chain joins TRBV6-5 to TRBJ2-3; D ambiguous. Between the trimmed V and J ends, which lost 0 bases and 6 bases, there was a span of 7 bases. Germline-derived CDR1 and CDR2 are MNHEY and SVGAGI. The CDR3 runs 13 residues. CDR3 bases: TGTGCCAGCAGTTACTCGATCCGGGATACGCAGTATTTT. It translates to CASSYSIRDTQYF.

This clonotype occurred a few times. The CDR3 sequence: CASSVRTASGNTIYF. The CDR3, as DNA: TGTGCCAGCAGCGTGCGGACAGCCTCTGGAAACACCATATATTTT. This chain joins TRBV7-9 and TRBJ1-3, with a tentative D call TRBD1 (6 bases). The CDR3 runs to 15 residues. Trimming removed 5 bases from V and 0 bases from J, with 11 bases in between. Germline CDR1 SEHNR, CDR2 FQNEAQ (reference sequence).

Relative to its sample, this clonotype is medium-sized (0.01 to 0.1%). The gene calls are TRBV10-3 and TRBJ2-7, with 10 bases that match TRBD1. CDR3 length: 13 amino acids. The germline V gene has CDR1 ENHRY and CDR2 SYGVKD. V trimming: 11 bases; J trimming: 3 bases; junction bases outside the gene matches: 7. The chain's CDR3 is CAVAWTGGYEQYF. In DNA, the CDR3 is TGTGCCGTGGCTTGGACAGGGGGCTACGAGCAGTACTTC.

Ten or more counts support this clonotype. The chain has TRBV29-1 and TRBJ1-3; the D is unclear. The CDR3 has 13 residues. Per the germline V gene, CDR1 is SQVTM and CDR2 is ANQGSEA. The ends were cut back, 4 bases at V and 2 bases at J, with 9 bases in the middle. CDR3 sequence (DNA): TGCAGCGTTGGCGGACTTCCTGGAAACACCATATATTTT. Translated, it gives CSVGGLPGNTIYF.

This clonotype was observed a handful of times. The chain has TRBV28 and TRBJ1-2, with D unclear. CDR1 is MDHEN and CDR2 is SYDVKM in the germline V gene. The germline V and J ends were trimmed by 2 bases and 4 bases, with 8 bases remaining between them. The length of the CDR3 is 13 residues. Written as DNA, the CDR3 is TGTGCCAGCAGTTTAAAGGGCTTCTATGGCTACACCTTC. This translates into CASSLKGFYGYTF.

This clonotype has a count of ten or more. This chain joins TRBV28 and TRBJ2-3; D perhaps matches TRBD1 (5 bases). This CDR3 has 11 amino acids. V was trimmed by 7 bases and J by 6 bases, leaving 8 bases between them. CDR1 is MDHEN and CDR2 is SYDVKM in the germline V gene. DNA of the CDR3: TGTGCCAGCATGGGGCCCGATACGCAGTATTTT. Translating it yields CASMGPDTQYF.

The chain joins TRBV6-5 to TRBJ2-5, with TRBD1 as a possible D gene (5 bases). The CDR3 is 13 residues long. The germline V gene encodes CDR1 MNHEY and CDR2 SVGAGI. The V end lost 5 bases, the J end lost 7 bases, and 14 bases lay between the germline ends. CDR3 sequence reads: CASSTRQSGTQYF. As DNA, the CDR3 is TGTGCCAGCAGTACCAGACAGTCTGGGACCCAGTACTTC.

The V and J genes are TRBV5-1 and TRBJ2-7; D remains unclear. Germline V gene data show CDR1 as SGHRS and CDR2 as YFSETQ. The CDR3 length is 14 residues. Between the trimmed V and J ends, which lost 0 bases and 1 base, there was a span of 8 bases. The DNA of the CDR3 is TGCGCCAGCAGCTTGGAGGCCAGTTCCTACGAGCAGTACTTC. Translated: CASSLEASSYEQYF.

This clonotype was counted ten times or more. CDR3 DNA sequence: TGCGCCAGCAGCTTGAAGGCCACAGATACGCAGTATTTT. Its protein product is CASSLKATDTQYF. The chain has TRBV5-1 and TRBJ2-3; no definite D call. This CDR3 spans 13 amino acids. Germline V gene lookup returns CDR1 SGHRS and CDR2 YFSETQ. The V end lost 1 base, the J end lost 2 bases, and 5 bases lay between the germline ends.